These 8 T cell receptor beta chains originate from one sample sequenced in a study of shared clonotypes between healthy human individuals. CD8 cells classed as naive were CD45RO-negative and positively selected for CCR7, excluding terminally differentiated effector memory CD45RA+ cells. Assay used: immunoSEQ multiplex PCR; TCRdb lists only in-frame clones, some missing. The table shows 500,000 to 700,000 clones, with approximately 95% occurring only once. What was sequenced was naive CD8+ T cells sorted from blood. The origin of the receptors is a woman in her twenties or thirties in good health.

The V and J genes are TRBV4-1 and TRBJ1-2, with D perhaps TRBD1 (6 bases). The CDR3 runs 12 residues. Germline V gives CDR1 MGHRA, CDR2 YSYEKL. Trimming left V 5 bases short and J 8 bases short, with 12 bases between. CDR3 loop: CASSYIQGGYTF. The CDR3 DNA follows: TGCGCCAGCAGCTATATCCAGGGGGGCTACACCTTC.

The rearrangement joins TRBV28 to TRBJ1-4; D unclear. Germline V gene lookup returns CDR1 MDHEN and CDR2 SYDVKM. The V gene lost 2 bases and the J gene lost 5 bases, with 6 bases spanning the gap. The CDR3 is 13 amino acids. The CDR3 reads CASSLGFNEKLFF. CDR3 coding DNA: TGTGCCAGCAGTTTAGGGTTCAATGAAAAACTGTTTTTT.

CDR3 protein: CASGGGKAGAFYEQYF. CDR3 DNA: TGTGCCAGCGGGGGGGGGAAAGCGGGAGCCTTCTACGAGCAGTACTTC. This rearrangement joins TRBV7-9 to TRBJ2-7, with TRBD2 matching over 8 bases. Trimming removed 8 bases from V and 3 bases from J; junction bases left unmatched: 15. The CDR3 is 16 residues long. Germline CDR1 SEHNR, CDR2 FQNEAQ (reference sequence).

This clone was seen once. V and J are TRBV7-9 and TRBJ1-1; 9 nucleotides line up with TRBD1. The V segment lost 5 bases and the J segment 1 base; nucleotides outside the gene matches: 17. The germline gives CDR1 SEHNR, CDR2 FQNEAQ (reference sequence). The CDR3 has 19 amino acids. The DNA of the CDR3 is TGTGCCAGCAGCATTTGGCCGGGACAGGGCTGGCAAAAGAACACTGAAGCTTTCTTT. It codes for CASSIWPGQGWQKNTEAFF.

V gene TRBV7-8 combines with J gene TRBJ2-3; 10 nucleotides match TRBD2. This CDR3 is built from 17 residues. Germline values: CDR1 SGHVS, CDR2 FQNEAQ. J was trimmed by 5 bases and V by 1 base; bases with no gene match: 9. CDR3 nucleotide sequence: TGTGCCAGCAGCTTAGTTTTCATTGGGACTAGCGTAGATACGCAGTATTTT. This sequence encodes CASSLVFIGTSVDTQYF.

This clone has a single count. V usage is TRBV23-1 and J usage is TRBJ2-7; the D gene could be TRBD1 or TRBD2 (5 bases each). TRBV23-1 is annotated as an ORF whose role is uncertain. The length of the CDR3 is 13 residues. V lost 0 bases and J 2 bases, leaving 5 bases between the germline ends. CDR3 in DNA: TGCGCCAGCAGTCAATCGGGACCCTACGAGCAGTACTTC. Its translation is CASSQSGPYEQYF.

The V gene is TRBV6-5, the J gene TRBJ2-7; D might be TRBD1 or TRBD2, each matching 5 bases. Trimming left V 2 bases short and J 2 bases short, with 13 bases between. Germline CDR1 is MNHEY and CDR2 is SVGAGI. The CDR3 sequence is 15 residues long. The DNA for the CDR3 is TGTGCCAGCAGTTACCGGACCGGGGCAACCTACGAGCAGTACTTC. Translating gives CASSYRTGATYEQYF.

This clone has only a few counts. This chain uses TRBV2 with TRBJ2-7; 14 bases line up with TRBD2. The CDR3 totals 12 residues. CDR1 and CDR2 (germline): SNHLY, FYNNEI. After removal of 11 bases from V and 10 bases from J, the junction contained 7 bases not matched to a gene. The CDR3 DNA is TGTGCCCCCCGGGGGACTAGCGGGAGACAGTACTTC. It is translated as CAPRGTSGRQYF. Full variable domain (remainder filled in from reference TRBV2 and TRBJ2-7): EPEVTQTPSHQVTQMGQEVILRCVPISNHLYFYWYRQILGQKVEFLVSFYNNEISEKSEIFDDQFSVERPDGSNFTLKIRSTKLEDSAMYFCAPRGTSGRQYFGPGTRLTVT.